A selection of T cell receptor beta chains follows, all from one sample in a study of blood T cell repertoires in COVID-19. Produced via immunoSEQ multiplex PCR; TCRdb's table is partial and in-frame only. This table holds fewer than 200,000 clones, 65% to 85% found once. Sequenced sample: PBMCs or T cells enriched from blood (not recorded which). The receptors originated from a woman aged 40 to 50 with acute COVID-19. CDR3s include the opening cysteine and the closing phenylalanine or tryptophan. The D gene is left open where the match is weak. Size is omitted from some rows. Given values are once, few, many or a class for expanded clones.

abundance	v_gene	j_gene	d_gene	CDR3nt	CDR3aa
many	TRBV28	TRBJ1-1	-	TGTGCCAGCAGTTTTTTTCGGGGGAACACTGAAGCTTTCTTT	CASSFFRGNTEAFF
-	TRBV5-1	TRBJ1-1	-	TGCGCCAGCAGCTTGTGGGCGACGAACACTGAAGCTTTCTTT	CASSLWATNTEAFF
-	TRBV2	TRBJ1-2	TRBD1	TGTGCCAGCAGTGATACGACAGGGAATGGCTACACCTTC	CASSDTTGNGYTF
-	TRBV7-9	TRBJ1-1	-	TGTGCCAGCATTCCGGGCGGGGGGACTGAAGCTTTCTTT	CASIPGGGTEAFF
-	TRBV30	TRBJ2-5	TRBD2	TGTGCCTGGAGGGCGGGAGGGCCAGTAGAGACCCAGTACTTC	CAWRAGGPVETQYF
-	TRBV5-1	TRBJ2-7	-	TGCGCCAGCAGCTTGGGGCTAGCTCCGACCGGGCAGTACTTC	CASSLGLAPTGQYF
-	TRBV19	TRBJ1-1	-	TGTGCCAGTAGTATACGGCGGGGGCGAACTGAAGCTTTCTTT	CASSIRRGRTEAFF
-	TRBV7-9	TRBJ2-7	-	TGTGCCAGCAGCTTAGTGGACTCCGAGCAGTACTTC	CASSLVDSEQYF
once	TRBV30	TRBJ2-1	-	TGTGCCTGGAACAGAGACCCCTACAATGAGCAGTTCTTC	CAWNRDPYNEQFF
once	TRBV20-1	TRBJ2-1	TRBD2	TGCAGTGCTAGTGTTACTAGCGCTTTCTACAATGAGCAGTTCTTC	CSASVTSAFYNEQFF
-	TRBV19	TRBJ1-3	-	TGTGCCAGTAGTACCCGCCACCACAACAGGGTCTCTGGAAACACCATATATTTT	CASSTRHHNRVSGNTIYF
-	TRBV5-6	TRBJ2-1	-	TGTGCCAGCAGCTTCCGGCAGCGGATCAATGAGCAGTTCTTC	CASSFRQRINEQFF
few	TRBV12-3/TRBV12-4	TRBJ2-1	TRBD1	TGTGCCAGCGGGACAGGGTCTGAGCAGTTCTTC	CASGTGSEQFF
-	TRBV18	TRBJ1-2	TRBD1	TGTGCCAGCTCACCAACGGGTTCGGGACAGGGGGCCTATGGCTACACCTTC	CASSPTGSGQGAYGYTF
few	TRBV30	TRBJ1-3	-	TGTGCCTGGAGGTACGGGAACACCATATATTTT	CAWRYGNTIYF
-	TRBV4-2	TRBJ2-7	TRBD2	TGTGCCAGCAGCCAAGAATCTAGCGGCTTCTCCTACGAGCAGTACTTC	CASSQESSGFSYEQYF
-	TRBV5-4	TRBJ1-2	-	TGTGCCAGCAGCTTGGTGAGGGTAACCTCCTATGGCTACACCTTC	CASSLVRVTSYGYTF
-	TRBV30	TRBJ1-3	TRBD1	TGTGCCTGGAACCCAGACAGGGCTGGAGTAGGAAACACCATATATTTT	CAWNPDRAGVGNTIYF
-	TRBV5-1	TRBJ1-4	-	TGCGCCAGCAGCCCGGACAGCTTCCCTGAAAAACTGTTTTTT	CASSPDSFPEKLFF
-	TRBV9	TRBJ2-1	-	TGTGCCAGCAGCGTAGAGAGTTATTCAGAGCAGTTCTTC	CASSVESYSEQFF
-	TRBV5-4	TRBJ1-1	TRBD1	TGTGCCAGCAGCTCTCGACAGGGGGCGACCCTCGAAGCTTTCTTT	CASSSRQGATLEAFF
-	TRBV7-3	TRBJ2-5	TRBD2	TGTGCCAGCAGCTTAACCGGGGGGGCGGAGACCCAGTACTTC	CASSLTGGAETQYF
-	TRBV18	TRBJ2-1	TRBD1	TGTGCCAGCTCAGCCGGGACAGGGCGGAATGAGCAGTTCTTC	CASSAGTGRNEQFF
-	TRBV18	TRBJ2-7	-	TGTGCCAGCTCATTGGACAGTTTCAACGAGCAGTACTTC	CASSLDSFNEQYF
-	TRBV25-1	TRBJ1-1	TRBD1	TGTGCCAGCAGCGCCCGGGACAGGAACTTTCAGGGAGCTTTCTTT	CASSARDRNFQGAFF
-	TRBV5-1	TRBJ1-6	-	TGCGCCAGCAGCTTTTTCCATAACGACGGGTTCAGCTCCTATAATTCACCCCTCCACTTT	CASSFFHNDGFSSYNSPLHF
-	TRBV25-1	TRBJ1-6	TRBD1	TGTGCCAGCAGTGAATCCGGACAGGGGGCGAGGTCACCCCTCCACTTT	CASSESGQGARSPLHF
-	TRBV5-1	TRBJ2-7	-	TGCGCCAGCAGAAGCGGAACGTACGAGCAGTACTTC	CASRSGTYEQYF
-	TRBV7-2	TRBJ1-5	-	TGTGCCAGCAGCTTAGACGCGAACCAGCCCCAGCATTTT	CASSLDANQPQHF
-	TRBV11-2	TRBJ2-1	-	TGTGCCAGCAGCCGCGTAGATCTGGAGCAGTTCTTC	CASSRVDLEQFF
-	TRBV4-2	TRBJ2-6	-	TGTGCCAGCAGCGTCCACGGCTCCTCAGGTGGCGGGGCCAACGTCCTGACTTTC	CASSVHGSSGGGANVLTF
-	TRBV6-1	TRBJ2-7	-	TGTGCCAGCAGTGAAGTGAGGACTTCCTACGAGCAGTACTTC	CASSEVRTSYEQYF
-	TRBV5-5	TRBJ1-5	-	TGTGCCAGCAGCTTGGCAAGGGGAAGGCAGCCCCAGCATTTT	CASSLARGRQPQHF
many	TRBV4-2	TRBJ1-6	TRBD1	TGTGCCAGCAGCCACCGGGACAGGGCGGCTAATTCACCCCTCCACTTT	CASSHRDRAANSPLHF
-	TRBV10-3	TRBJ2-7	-	TGTGCCATCAGTGACGGTGGGGGCGGCGCGTACGAGCAGTACTTC	CAISDGGGGAYEQYF
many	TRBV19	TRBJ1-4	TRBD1	TGTGCCAGTGGACAGGGGGCAGGAACTAATGAAAAACTGTTTTTT	CASGQGAGTNEKLFF
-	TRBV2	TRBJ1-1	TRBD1	TGTGCCAGCAACATGGCTAGGGGGCCCGGCACTGAAGCTTTCTTT	CASNMARGPGTEAFF
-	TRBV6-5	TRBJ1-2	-	TGTGCCAGCAGTATTGACGGGATTAACTATGGCTACACCTTC	CASSIDGINYGYTF
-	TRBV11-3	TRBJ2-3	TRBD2	TGTGCCAGCAGCCCGGGGGAGCGGGAATTAGATACGCAGTATTTT	CASSPGERELDTQYF
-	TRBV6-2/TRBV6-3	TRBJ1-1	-	TGTGCCAGCAGCGAACAGGTGAACACTGAAGCTTTCTTT	CASSEQVNTEAFF
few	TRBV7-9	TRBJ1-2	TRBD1	TGTGCCAGCAGCTTAGCACAGGGGGGGTCTTATGGCTACACCTTC	CASSLAQGGSYGYTF
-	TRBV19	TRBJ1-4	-	TGTGCCAGTAGTATTGCGGGGCGAACTAATGAAAAACTGTTTTTT	CASSIAGRTNEKLFF
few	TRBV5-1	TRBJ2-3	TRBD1	TGCGCCAGCAGCTTGGAAGGGACAGGGATAGATACGCAGTATTTT	CASSLEGTGIDTQYF
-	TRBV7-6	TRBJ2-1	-	TGTGCCAGCAGCTTCAGCGGCGATGAGCAGTTCTTC	CASSFSGDEQFF
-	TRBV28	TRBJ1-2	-	TGTGCCGCGGGGGGAAGGGTCAAGGGAGGCTACACCTTC	CAAGGRVKGGYTF
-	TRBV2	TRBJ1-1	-	TGTGCCAGCAGTCCTTACAGGGACACTGAAGCTTTCTTT	CASSPYRDTEAFF
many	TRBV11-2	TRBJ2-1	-	TGTGCCAGCAGCTTAGATTCAGTATATGAGCAGTTCTTC	CASSLDSVYEQFF
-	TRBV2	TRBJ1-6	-	TGTGCCAGTACGACGGAGAGCTCCTATAATTCACCCCTCCACTTT	CASTTESSYNSPLHF
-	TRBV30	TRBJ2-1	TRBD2	TGTGCCTGGATTCCGGGACTAGCGGGAGACAATGAGCAGTTCTTC	CAWIPGLAGDNEQFF
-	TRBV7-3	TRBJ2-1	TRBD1	TGTGCCAGCAGCTTAACGGCCGGACAGGGTAAAAATGAGCAGTTCTTC	CASSLTAGQGKNEQFF
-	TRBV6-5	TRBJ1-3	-	TGTGCCAGCACCACCGTGGCAGGGTCTGGAAACACCATATATTTT	CASTTVAGSGNTIYF
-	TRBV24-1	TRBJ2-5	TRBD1	TGTGCCACCAGTGATGGGTCGACAGGGGATCCAGAGACCCAGTACTTC	CATSDGSTGDPETQYF
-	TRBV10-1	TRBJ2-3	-	TGCGCCAGCAGTGGAGAAACCACAGATACGCAGTATTTT	CASSGETTDTQYF
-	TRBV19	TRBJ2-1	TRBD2	TGTGCCAGTAGTTCTAGCGGGAGCGGATATGAGCAGTTCTTC	CASSSSGSGYEQFF
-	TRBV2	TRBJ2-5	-	TGTGCCAGCAGGACAGTCCAAGAGACCCAGTACTTC	CASRTVQETQYF